These 24 T cell receptor beta chains came from one sample sequenced in a study of T cell changes during pregnancy in multiple sclerosis. Method: immunoSEQ multiplex PCR; TCRdb's copy keeps in-frame clones and lacks some. Of over 90,000 clones listed, less than 95% are singletons. The source was peripheral blood, collected before pregnancy. These receptors all stem from a female donor with multiple sclerosis, enrolled in a pregnancy study.

This rearrangement joins TRBV7-2 to TRBJ2-7; perhaps TRBD2 as D (6 bases). The CDR3 has 14 amino acids. The V gene lost 5 bases and the J gene lost 1 base, with 12 bases spanning the gap. Per the germline V gene, CDR1 is SGHTA and CDR2 is FQGNSA. This chain's CDR3 is CASSPPGGSYEQYF. Written as DNA, the CDR3 is TGTGCCAGCAGCCCCCCCGGGGGATCCTACGAGCAGTACTTC.

This clone was observed once. V is TRBV9 and J is TRBJ1-6; 8 bases fit TRBD1. CDR1 SGDLS and CDR2 YYNGEE come from the germline V gene. Trimming at V came to 4 bases and at J to 7 bases, leaving 4 bases not matched to a gene. The CDR3 has 14 residues. As DNA, the CDR3 is TGTGCCAGCAGCACACGGACAGGGAATTCACCCCTCCACTTT. This translates into CASSTRTGNSPLHF.

The chain carries TRBV27 and TRBJ2-1; TRBD2 agrees at 13 bases. The CDR3 is 19 amino acids. J was trimmed by 4 bases and V by 5 bases; bases with no gene match: 14. CDR1 MNHEY and CDR2 SMNVEV come from the germline V gene (reference sequence). The CDR3 protein is CASSLPTSGRPNFYNEQFF. CDR3 bases: TGTGCCAGCAGTCTTCCGACTAGCGGGAGGCCCAACTTTTACAATGAGCAGTTCTTC.

J is TRBJ2-7 and V is TRBV7-2; 8 bases are a match to TRBD1. This CDR3 region has 15 residues. With V trimmed by 2 bases and J by 3 bases, 6 bases remained unmatched. Per the germline V gene, CDR1 is SGHTA and CDR2 is FQGNSA. CDR3 sequence: CASSLLGTGRYEQYF. CDR3 sequence (DNA): TGTGCCAGCAGCTTACTTGGGACAGGCCGCTACGAGCAGTACTTC.

J is TRBJ2-3 and V is TRBV7-3; 9 nucleotides agree with TRBD1. CDR1 and CDR2 (germline): SGHTA, FQGTGA. This CDR3 has 13 amino acids. Unmatched junction bases numbered 5, after V lost 5 bases and J lost 8 bases. The CDR3 nucleotides read TGTGCCAGCAGCCTCGTGGGACAGGGTACGCAGTATTTT. This translates into CASSLVGQGTQYF.

V gene TRBV7-3 combines with J gene TRBJ2-1, with D possibly matching TRBD2 (5 bases). Trimming removed 2 bases from V and 9 bases from J, with 11 bases in between. The germline CDR1 and CDR2 sequences are SGHTA and FQGTGA. The CDR3 is 13 residues long. CDR3 DNA: TGTGCCAGCAGCTTACGGAGGAGGACTGAGCAGTTCTTC. Its translation: CASSLRRRTEQFF. The variable domain in full, with the rest retrieved from reference TRBV7-3 and TRBJ2-1, is GAGVSQTPSNKVTEKGKYVELRCDPISGHTALYWYRQSLGQGPEFLIYFQGTGAADDSGLPNDRFFAVRPEGSVSTLKIQRTERGDSAVYLCASSLRRRTEQFFGPGTRLTVL.

The chain links TRBV6-5 to TRBJ1-1; 9 bases map to TRBD1. This CDR3 is 15 amino acids long. The V segment lost 5 bases and the J segment 7 bases; nucleotides outside the gene matches: 11. CDR1 MNHEY and CDR2 SVGAGI come from the germline V gene. This CDR3 reads CASSQDRGVQGEAFF. The CDR3 nucleotides are TGTGCCAGCAGTCAGGACAGGGGAGTTCAGGGTGAAGCTTTCTTT.

This clone appeared once. V and J are TRBV11-2 and TRBJ2-3, with a tentative D call TRBD2 (5 bases). Germline assignment: CDR1 SGHAT and CDR2 FQNNGV. This CDR3 has 13 amino acids. Trimming cost V 0 bases and J 5 bases, with 6 bases left between them. The CDR3 DNA follows: TGTGCCAGCAGCTTAGATCGGGGAGATACGCAGTATTTT. This encodes CASSLDRGDTQYF.

The V gene is TRBV9, the J gene TRBJ2-1, with 8 bases lining up with TRBD1. The V gene's germline CDR1 is SGDLS and CDR2 YYNGEE. The trim removed 3 bases at V and 4 bases at J, leaving 6 bases unmatched. This CDR3 region has 15 residues. The CDR3 loop reads CASSARGQAYNEQFF. In nucleotides, the CDR3 is TGTGCCAGCAGCGCAAGGGGACAGGCGTACAATGAGCAGTTCTTC.

The chain has TRBV30 and TRBJ2-1, with 9 bases fitting TRBD1. The CDR3 runs 13 residues. Germline assignment: CDR1 GTSNPN and CDR2 SVGIG (reference sequence). Germline trimming cut 8 bases from V and 1 base from J; bases unmatched to any gene: 3. CDR3 loop: CAGTGRSYNEQFF. The CDR3 DNA follows: TGTGCCGGGACAGGGCGATCCTACAATGAGCAGTTCTTC.

The rearrangement joins TRBV27 to TRBJ1-4; D is unclear. The CDR3 extends over 14 amino acids. CDR1 is MNHEY, CDR2 SMNVEV, per germline (reference sequence). The V gene lost 4 bases and the J gene lost 3 bases, with 9 bases spanning the gap. CDR3 amino acids: CASSSEIANEKLFF. CDR3 bases: TGTGCCAGCAGTTCGGAGATAGCTAATGAAAAACTGTTTTTT. Together with reference TRBV27 and TRBJ1-4, the CDR3 gives the full variable domain: EAQVTQNPRYLITVTGKKLTVTCSQNMNHEYMSWYRQDPGLGLRQIYYSMNVEVTDKGDVPEGYKVSRKEKRNFPLILESPSPNQTSLYFCASSSEIANEKLFFGSGTQLSVL.

This chain uses TRBV7-3 with TRBJ2-7; 10 bases are shared with TRBD1. The J segment lost 7 bases and the V segment lost 5 bases, leaving 8 bases of the junction unmatched. Germline loops: CDR1 SGHTA, CDR2 FQGTGA. This CDR3 contains 14 residues. The CDR3 loop reads CASSPRDRGWEQYF. CDR3 nucleotide sequence: TGTGCCAGCAGCCCCCGGGACAGGGGATGGGAGCAGTACTTC.

The rearrangement uses TRBV18 and TRBJ1-1; D ambiguous. The germline CDR1 and CDR2 sequences are KGHSH and LQKENI. The CDR3 extends over 13 amino acids. V was clipped by 2 bases and J by 5 bases, with 9 bases between them. CDR3 sequence (DNA): TGTGCCAGCTCACCATCGACGGGGACTGAAGCTTTCTTT. Its translation is CASSPSTGTEAFF.

V and J are TRBV30 and TRBJ1-1; 7 bases agree with TRBD1. The CDR3 spans 15 residues. CDR1 and CDR2 from the germline V gene are GTSNPN and SVGIG (reference sequence). J lost 1 base, V lost 4 bases, and 9 bases had no gene match. The CDR3 sequence is CAWTNKGAGNTEAFF. The CDR3 DNA reads as TGTGCCTGGACTAACAAGGGGGCGGGGAACACTGAAGCTTTCTTT.

The J gene is TRBJ1-1, the V gene TRBV14; TRBD1 is a possible D gene (5 bases). Germline V lookup: CDR1 SGHDN, CDR2 FVKESK. V dropped 0 bases and J dropped 0 bases, with 8 bases sitting between them. The CDR3 sequence is 15 residues long. The CDR3 DNA follows: TGTGCCAGCAGCCAAGAGGGGGGGATGAACACTGAAGCTTTCTTT. This codes for CASSQEGGMNTEAFF. Supplemented by reference TRBV14 and TRBJ1-1, the full variable domain reads EAGVTQFPSHSVIEKGQTVTLRCDPISGHDNLYWYRRVMGKEIKFLLHFVKESKQDESGMPNNRFLAERTGGTYSTLKVQPAELEDSGVYFCASSQEGGMNTEAFFGQGTRLTVV.

The chain joins TRBV5-4 to TRBJ2-7; no clear D gene. CDR3 length equals 15 residues. V gave up 0 bases and J gave up 3 bases, with 13 bases separating them. Germline V gives CDR1 SGHNT, CDR2 YYREEE (reference sequence). CDR3 sequence reads: CASSLGGSLLYEQYF. The DNA of the CDR3 is TGTGCCAGCAGCTTGGGAGGCAGCTTACTCTACGAGCAGTACTTC.

This sequence joins TRBV25-1 and TRBJ2-5, with 8 bases matching TRBD1. CDR1 and CDR2 from the germline V gene are MGHDK and SYGVNS. The CDR3 covers 14 residues. J was trimmed by 1 base and V by 4 bases; bases with no gene match: 2. DNA for the CDR3: TGTGCCAGCAGTGGAGGACAGGGCCAAGAGACCCAGTACTTC. It yields the protein CASSGGQGQETQYF.

V is TRBV2 and J is TRBJ1-2; no firm D call. The length of the CDR3 is 14 residues. The V end lost 4 bases, the J end lost 8 bases, and 17 bases lay between the germline ends. From germline, CDR1 is SNHLY and CDR2 FYNNEI. The CDR3 spells CASSAGQEAGGYTF. Written as DNA, the CDR3 is TGTGCCAGCAGTGCCGGCCAGGAGGCTGGGGGCTACACCTTC. The full variable domain, completed using reference TRBV2 and TRBJ1-2, is EPEVTQTPSHQVTQMGQEVILRCVPISNHLYFYWYRQILGQKVEFLVSFYNNEISEKSEIFDDQFSVERPDGSNFTLKIRSTKLEDSAMYFCASSAGQEAGGYTFGSGTRLTVV.

This clone is deemed medium-sized. The chain recombines TRBV6-1 with TRBJ2-6, with D hard to call. V lost 3 bases and J 0 bases, leaving 9 bases between the germline ends. The CDR3 is 16 residues long. Germline V gene data show CDR1 as MNHNS and CDR2 as SASEGT. In nucleotides, the CDR3 is TGTGCCAGCAGTGAGTCTTCCGGCTCTGGGGCCAACGTCCTGACTTTC. Translating gives CASSESSGSGANVLTF.

The rearrangement links TRBV11-2 to TRBJ2-7; no clear D gene. Deletions cut 5 bases from V and 0 bases from J, with 11 bases between. The germline V gene encodes CDR1 SGHAT and CDR2 FQNNGV. There are 14 residues in the CDR3. The CDR3 nucleotides read TGTGCCAGCAGCAACAGTGGCAGCTCCTACGAGCAGTACTTC. It specifies CASSNSGSSYEQYF.

The chain is built from TRBV15 and TRBJ1-1; D is uncertain. Germline V gene lookup returns CDR1 LNHNV and CDR2 YYDKDF (reference sequence). The CDR3 is made up of 17 amino acids. Between the trimmed V and J ends, which lost 0 bases and 4 bases, there was a span of 18 bases. The CDR3 sequence: CATSRDRWVLGGTEAFF. The DNA for the CDR3 is TGTGCCACCAGCAGAGATCGGTGGGTCCTTGGCGGCACTGAAGCTTTCTTT.

The chain links TRBV2 to TRBJ2-7; no definite D call. The V gene lost 7 bases and the J gene lost 4 bases, with 8 bases spanning the gap. Germline V gene sequence: CDR1 SNHLY, CDR2 FYNNEI. The CDR3 spans 11 residues. The CDR3: CASKVTYEQYF. CDR3 nucleotide sequence: TGTGCCAGCAAAGTTACTTACGAGCAGTACTTC.

The V call is TRBV28, the J call TRBJ2-5; 9 nucleotides line up with TRBD2. This CDR3 has 15 residues. Losses at the gene ends were 6 bases for V and 0 bases for J; bases not matched to a gene: 5. Germline CDR1 MDHEN, CDR2 SYDVKM. CDR3 amino acids: CASRRLAEYQETQYF. The CDR3 DNA sequence: TGTGCCAGCAGGCGACTAGCGGAGTACCAAGAGACCCAGTACTTC.

The J gene is TRBJ1-5, the V gene TRBV18; D is uncertain. Per the germline V gene, CDR1 is KGHSH and CDR2 is LQKENI. CDR3 length: 13 amino acids. Trimming removed 4 bases at V and 5 bases at J, with 9 bases between. CDR3 nucleotides: TGTGCCAGCTCACTCGGGGATTATCAGCCCCAGCATTTT. As protein: CASSLGDYQPQHF.